This T cell receptor (beta chain) comes out of a study of beta chain features in type 1 diabetes (dated by TCRdb to 2016 to 2019). Regarding the complete study: Mean age, gender distribution, total cell number and subset yield were not different between patients and healthy donors. A total of roughly 110 million sorted cells were examined across all samples, and the number of cells per subset was strongly correlated with RNA yield. In the study, TCRB repertoires of sorted circulating CD4+ T cell subsets from recently diagnosed type 1 diabetes patients were compared with those of matched healthy donors. Naive and central memory subsets were obtained from all 30 or so donors, but regulatory and stem cell-like memory subsets were isolated from only 8 patients and 8 healthy donors. What the research found in general, with its limitations: Because the HLA sub-analyses included only small numbers of individuals, any influence of HLA type on TCRB rearrangement was left unresolved. A moderate but significant shortening of TCRB CDR3 length was observed in type 1 diabetes patients in all four CD4+ subsets. Naive, central memory and regulatory TCRB repertoires appeared to be more similar among patients than among healthy donors. At VDJ recombination sites, type 1 diabetes patients had fewer insertions and more deleted nucleotides, which implies abnormalities in thymic rearrangement. Shorter templates might have been favored by PCR, but patient and control samples were amplified and corrected together, so both groups would have been affected equally by any skew. Sequencing cDNA rather than genomic DNA could over-represent highly expressing activated cells, although activation and CD3 levels did not differ between groups.

As to this clone: Its recognized antigen is unknown. Base qualities are not recorded, but no much larger clone differs from it by a single base.

The germline V gene sets CDR1 to MGHDK and CDR2 to SYGVNS. Trimming takes 8 bases from V and 5 bases from J, and the germline ends sit 9 bases apart. The CDR3 numbers 11 residues from cysteine through phenylalanine. Only the CDR3 region is kept as DNA, spanning 33 bases read in frame from base 1. From each donor, a single peripheral blood sample of 100 to 150 mL on average was drawn into heparinised tubes. A BD FACSAria II and a panel including CD45RO, CCR7, CD25, CD127, CD95 and CD27 were used to sort naive, central memory, regulatory and stem cell-like memory CD4+ T cells. A purity above 98% was achieved for all sorted populations. PBMCs were separated immediately by Lymphoprep density gradient centrifugation and were stained directly, without being cultured. So that batch effects would be minimized, each experiment stained and sorted samples in pairs, pairing one healthy donor with one patient.

The High Capacity cDNA Reverse Transcription Kit was used to reverse transcribe all of the isolated RNA, meaning that expressed TCRB transcripts were what got sequenced. Deep immunoSEQ sequencing was performed on naive, central memory and regulatory T cell samples, with an average of roughly 3.3 million total reads per sample. Sorted cells were lysed in RLT buffer, and RNA was extracted using DNase-treated RNeasy Micro or Mini kits according to cell number. To prevent cross-contamination, each cell subset was processed individually, whereas patient and healthy donor samples were processed jointly. Using the immunoSEQ multiplex PCR, TCRB sequences were amplified from cDNA into 87-bp fragments spanning the CDR3 region. Sequencing of the amplicons was performed on the Illumina HiSeq platform. For the original study's pipeline: Synthetic template baselines were used to correct PCR bias computationally, reads within Hamming distance 2 were collapsed together, and singletons that could not be merged were discarded. Reads were aligned against IMGT to assign V, D and J genes, CDR3 length and insertions or deletions at six rearrangement sites. Within each subset, clonotype counts were normalized to the number of sorted cells before true diversity and Gini coefficients were calculated with the tcR R package. The overlap coefficient, calculated on TCRB nucleotide sequences, was used to quantify repertoire sharing. Out-of-frame TCRB sequences from naive cells were analyzed as a proxy for the pre-selection repertoire. Not all clones reach the TCRdb copy of this immuneACCESS table, which keeps in-frame sequences only. Checked studies attribute under half of the gap to unresolved V genes and leave the rest unexplained. V, J and clone size were drawn from that table, and D and trimming were deduced from the DNA. The sample table records under 400,000 clones; approximately 12% of these occur just once. 0.008% to 0.011% of the sample is in the top ten clones.

The chain joins TRBV25-1 to TRBJ2-5, and TRBD2 may be the D gene, going by 5 matching bases. The source of this sequence is a woman aged 18-30 years with type 1 diabetes. Material for sequencing was naive CD4+ T cells from blood. The sample's cell subset or site, from its label and the paper: true naive CD4+ T cells. The CDR3 is CASGLRETQYF. The DNA reads as follows: TGTGCCAGCGGACTCCGGGAGACCCAGTACTTC.